This TCR beta chain came from a study of cytomegalovirus exposure and HLA in healthy donors. With respect to this clone: Its specificity is unknown.

Findings and caveats of the study: Later analysis showed TCR association rates varying by HLA locus, highest for DRB1 and lowest for HLA-C.

Primers included in the PCR were 60 Vbeta and 13 Jbeta primers. Only in-frame clones appear in the TCRdb table, and some are missing; sequencing was by immunoSEQ multiplex PCR. The repertoire holds about 200,000 clones, with roughly 73% as singletons. The germline V gene encodes CDR1 MNHEY and CDR2 SMNVEV (reference sequence). V lost 6 bases, J lost 3 bases, and 18 bases lay in between. This CDR3 has 15 amino acids. The sequencing input was PBMCs. The clonotype was recovered from a woman aged 30 to 39 in good health and CMV-seronegative. The V gene is TRBV27, the J gene TRBJ2-7; D is possibly TRBD2 (6 bases). In DNA, the CDR3 is TGTGCCAGCAGACTAAGCCCGTTGGGAGGCTACGAGCAGTACTTC. Protein product: CASRLSPLGGYEQYF.